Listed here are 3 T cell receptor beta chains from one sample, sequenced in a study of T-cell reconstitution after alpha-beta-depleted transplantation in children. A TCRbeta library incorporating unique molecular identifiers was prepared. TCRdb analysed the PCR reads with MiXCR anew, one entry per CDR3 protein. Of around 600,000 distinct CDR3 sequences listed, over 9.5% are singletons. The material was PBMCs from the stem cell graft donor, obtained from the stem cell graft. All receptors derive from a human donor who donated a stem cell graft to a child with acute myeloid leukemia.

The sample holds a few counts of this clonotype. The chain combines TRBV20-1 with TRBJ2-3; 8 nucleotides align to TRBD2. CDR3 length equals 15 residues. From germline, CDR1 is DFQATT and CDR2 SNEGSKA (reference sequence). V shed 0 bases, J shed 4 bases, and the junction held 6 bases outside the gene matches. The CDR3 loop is CSARDPFGGADTQYF. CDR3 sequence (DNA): TGCAGTGCTAGAGATCCCTTCGGGGGGGCAGATACGCAGTATTTT.

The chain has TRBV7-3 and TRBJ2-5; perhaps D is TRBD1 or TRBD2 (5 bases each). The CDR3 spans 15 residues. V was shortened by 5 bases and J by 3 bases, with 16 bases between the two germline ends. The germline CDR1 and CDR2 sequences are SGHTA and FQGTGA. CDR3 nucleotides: TGTGCCAGCAGCCCCTATGGGGGAGAGGAAGAGACCCAGTACTTC. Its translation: CASSPYGGEEETQYF.

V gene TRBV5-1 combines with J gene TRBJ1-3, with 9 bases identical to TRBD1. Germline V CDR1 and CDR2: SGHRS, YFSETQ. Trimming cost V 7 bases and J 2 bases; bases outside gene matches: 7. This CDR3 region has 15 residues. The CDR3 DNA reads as TGCGCCAGCTCGCCCGGGACAGGGACTGGAAACACCATATATTTT. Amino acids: CASSPGTGTGNTIYF.